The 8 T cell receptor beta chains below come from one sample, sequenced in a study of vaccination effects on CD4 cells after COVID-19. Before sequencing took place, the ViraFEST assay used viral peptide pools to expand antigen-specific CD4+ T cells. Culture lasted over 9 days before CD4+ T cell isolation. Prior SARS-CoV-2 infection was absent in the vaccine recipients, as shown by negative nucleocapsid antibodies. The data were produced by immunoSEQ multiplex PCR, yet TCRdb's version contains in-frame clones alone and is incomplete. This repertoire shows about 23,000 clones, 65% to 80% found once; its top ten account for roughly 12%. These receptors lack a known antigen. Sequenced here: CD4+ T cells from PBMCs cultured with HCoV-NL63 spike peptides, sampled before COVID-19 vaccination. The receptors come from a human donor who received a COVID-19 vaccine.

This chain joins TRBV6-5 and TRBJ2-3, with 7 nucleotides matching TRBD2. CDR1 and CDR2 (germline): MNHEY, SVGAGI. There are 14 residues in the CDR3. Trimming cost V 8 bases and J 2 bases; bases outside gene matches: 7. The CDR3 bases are TGTGCCAGCCTCTTCGCGGGGGACACAGATACGCAGTATTTT. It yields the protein CASLFAGDTDTQYF.

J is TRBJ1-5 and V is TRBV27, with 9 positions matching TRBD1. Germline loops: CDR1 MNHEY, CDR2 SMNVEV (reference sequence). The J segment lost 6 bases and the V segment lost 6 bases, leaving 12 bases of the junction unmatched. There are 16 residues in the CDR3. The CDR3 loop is CASRSNRGRGIQPQHF. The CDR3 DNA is TGTGCCAGCAGATCCAACAGGGGGCGAGGTATTCAGCCCCAGCATTTT.

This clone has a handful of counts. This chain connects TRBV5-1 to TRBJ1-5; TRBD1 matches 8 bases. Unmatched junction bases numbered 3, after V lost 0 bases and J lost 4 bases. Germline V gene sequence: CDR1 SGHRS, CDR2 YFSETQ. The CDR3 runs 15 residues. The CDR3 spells CASSLGQGLNQPQHF. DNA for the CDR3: TGCGCCAGCAGCTTGGGACAGGGGTTGAATCAGCCCCAGCATTTT.

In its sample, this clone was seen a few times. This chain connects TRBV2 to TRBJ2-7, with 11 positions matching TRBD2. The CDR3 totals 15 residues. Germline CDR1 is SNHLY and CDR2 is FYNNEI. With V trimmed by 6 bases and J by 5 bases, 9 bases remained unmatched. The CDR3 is CASRVGLAGGHEQYF. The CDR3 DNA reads TGTGCCAGCAGGGTGGGGCTAGCGGGGGGCCACGAGCAGTACTTC.

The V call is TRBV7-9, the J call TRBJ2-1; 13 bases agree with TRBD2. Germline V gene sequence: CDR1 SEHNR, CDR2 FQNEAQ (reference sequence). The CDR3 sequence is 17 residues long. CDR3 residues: CVGWGTGTSGIYNEQFF. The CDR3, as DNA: TGTGTCGGTTGGGGAACCGGGACTAGCGGGATATACAATGAGCAGTTCTTC.

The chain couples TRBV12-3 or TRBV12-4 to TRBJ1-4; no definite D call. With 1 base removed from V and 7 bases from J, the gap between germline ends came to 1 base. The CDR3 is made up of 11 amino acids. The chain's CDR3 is CASSLVEKLFF. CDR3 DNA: TGTGCCAGCAGTTTAGTTGAAAAACTGTTTTTT.

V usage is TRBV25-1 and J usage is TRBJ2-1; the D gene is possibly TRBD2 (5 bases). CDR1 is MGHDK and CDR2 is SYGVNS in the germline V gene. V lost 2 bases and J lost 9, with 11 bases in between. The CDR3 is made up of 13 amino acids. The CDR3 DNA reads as TGTGCCAGCAGTGAACCAGGTCGGGGTGAGCAGTTCTTC. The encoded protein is CASSEPGRGEQFF.

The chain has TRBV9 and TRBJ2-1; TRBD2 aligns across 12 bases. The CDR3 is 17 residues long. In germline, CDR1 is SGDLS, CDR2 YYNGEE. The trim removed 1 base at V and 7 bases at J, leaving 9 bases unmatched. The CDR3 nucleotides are TGTGCCAGCAGCGTAATGTCCCTAGCGGGAGGGCCAAATGAGCAGTTCTTC. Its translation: CASSVMSLAGGPNEQFF.